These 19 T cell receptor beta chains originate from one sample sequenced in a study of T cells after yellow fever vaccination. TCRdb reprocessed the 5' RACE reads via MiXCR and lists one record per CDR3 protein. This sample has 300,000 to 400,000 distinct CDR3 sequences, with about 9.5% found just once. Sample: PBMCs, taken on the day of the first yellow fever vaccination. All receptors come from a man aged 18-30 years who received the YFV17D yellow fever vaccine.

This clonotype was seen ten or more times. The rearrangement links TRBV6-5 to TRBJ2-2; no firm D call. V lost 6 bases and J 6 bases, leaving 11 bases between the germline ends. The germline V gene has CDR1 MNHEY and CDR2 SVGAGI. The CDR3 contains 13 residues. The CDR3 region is CASRSGGAGELFF. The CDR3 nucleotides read TGTGCCAGCAGGTCGGGTGGAGCCGGGGAGCTGTTTTTT.

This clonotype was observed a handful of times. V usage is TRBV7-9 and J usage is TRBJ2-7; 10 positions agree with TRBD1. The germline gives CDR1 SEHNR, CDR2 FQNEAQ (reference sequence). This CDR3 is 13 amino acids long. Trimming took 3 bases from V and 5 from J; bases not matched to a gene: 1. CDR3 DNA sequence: TGTGCCAGCAGCTTGGGGACAGGGGACGAGCAGTACGTC. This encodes CASSLGTGDEQYV.

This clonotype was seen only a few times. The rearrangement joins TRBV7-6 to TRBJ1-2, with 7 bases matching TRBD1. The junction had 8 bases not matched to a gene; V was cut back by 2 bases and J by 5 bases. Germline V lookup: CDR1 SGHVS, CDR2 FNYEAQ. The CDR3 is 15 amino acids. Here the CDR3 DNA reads TGTGCCAGCAGCTTATCTGCAGGGGGAGAGTATGGCTACACCTTC. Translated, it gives CASSLSAGGEYGYTF.

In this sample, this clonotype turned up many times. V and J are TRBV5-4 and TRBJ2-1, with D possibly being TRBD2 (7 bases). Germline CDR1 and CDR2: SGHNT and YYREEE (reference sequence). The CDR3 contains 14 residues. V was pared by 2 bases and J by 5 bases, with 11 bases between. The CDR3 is CASSFGGADNEQFF. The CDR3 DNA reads TGTGCCAGCAGCTTTGGGGGGGCGGACAATGAGCAGTTCTTC.

The CDR3 DNA is TGTGCCAGCAGTGATTGGGGGCGAGCGGCAGATACGCAGTATTTT. Encoded protein: CASSDWGRAADTQYF. This chain links TRBV25-1 with TRBJ2-3, with D possibly TRBD1 on 6 matching bases. V was shortened by 3 bases and J by 4 bases, with 14 bases between the two germline ends. The V gene's germline CDR1 is MGHDK and CDR2 SYGVNS. This CDR3 is 15 amino acids long.

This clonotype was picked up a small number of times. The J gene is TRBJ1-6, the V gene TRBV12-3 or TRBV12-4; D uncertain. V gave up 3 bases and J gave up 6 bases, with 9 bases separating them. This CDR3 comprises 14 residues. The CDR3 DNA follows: TGTGCCAGCAGTTTTCATAGAAGTAATTCACCCCTCCACTTT. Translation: CASSFHRSNSPLHF.

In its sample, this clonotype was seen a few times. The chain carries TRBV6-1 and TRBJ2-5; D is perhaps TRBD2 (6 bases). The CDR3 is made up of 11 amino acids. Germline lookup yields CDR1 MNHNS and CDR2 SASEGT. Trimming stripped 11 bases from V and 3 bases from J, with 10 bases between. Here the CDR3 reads CASWGEETQYF. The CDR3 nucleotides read TGTGCCTCTTGGGGGGAAGAGACCCAGTACTTC.

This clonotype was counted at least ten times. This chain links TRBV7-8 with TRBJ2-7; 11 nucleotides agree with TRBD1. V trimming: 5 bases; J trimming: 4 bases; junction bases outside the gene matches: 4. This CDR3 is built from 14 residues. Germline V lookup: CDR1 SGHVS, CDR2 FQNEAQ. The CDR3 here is CASSGTGGRYEQYV. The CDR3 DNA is TGTGCCAGCAGCGGGACAGGGGGTAGGTACGAGCAGTACGTC.

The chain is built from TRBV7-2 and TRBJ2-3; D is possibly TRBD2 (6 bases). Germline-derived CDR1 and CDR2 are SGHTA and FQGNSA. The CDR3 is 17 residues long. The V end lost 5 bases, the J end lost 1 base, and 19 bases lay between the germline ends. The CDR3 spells CASSPGLLGGRTDTQYF. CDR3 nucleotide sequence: TGTGCCAGCAGCCCTGGACTCCTGGGGGGTCGCACAGATACGCAGTATTTT.

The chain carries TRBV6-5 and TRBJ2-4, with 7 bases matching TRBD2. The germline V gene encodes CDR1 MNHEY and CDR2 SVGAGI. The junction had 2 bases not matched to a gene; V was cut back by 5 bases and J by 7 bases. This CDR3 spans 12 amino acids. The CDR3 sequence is CASSGLDNIQYF. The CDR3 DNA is TGTGCCAGCAGTGGACTAGATAACATTCAGTACTTC.

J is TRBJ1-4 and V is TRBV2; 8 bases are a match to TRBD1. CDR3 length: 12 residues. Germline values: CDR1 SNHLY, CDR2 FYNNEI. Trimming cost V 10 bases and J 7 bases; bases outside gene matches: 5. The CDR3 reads CATDRGSEKLFF. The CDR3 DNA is TGTGCCACCGACAGGGGTTCTGAAAAACTGTTTTTT. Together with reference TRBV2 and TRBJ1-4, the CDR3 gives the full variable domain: EPEVTQTPSHQVTQMGQEVILRCVPISNHLYFYWYRQILGQKVEFLVSFYNNEISEKSEIFDDQFSVERPDGSNFTLKIRSTKLEDSAMYFCATDRGSEKLFFGSGTQLSVL.

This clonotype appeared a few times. DNA for the CDR3: TGCGCCAGCAGCTTGGGGGGGACAGGGGTTCCCGAGCAGTACTTC. As protein: CASSLGGTGVPEQYF. The gene calls are TRBV5-1 and TRBJ2-7, with 10 bases matching TRBD1. The CDR3 has 15 residues. After removal of 0 bases from V and 6 bases from J, the junction contained 6 bases not matched to a gene. Germline V lookup: CDR1 SGHRS, CDR2 YFSETQ.

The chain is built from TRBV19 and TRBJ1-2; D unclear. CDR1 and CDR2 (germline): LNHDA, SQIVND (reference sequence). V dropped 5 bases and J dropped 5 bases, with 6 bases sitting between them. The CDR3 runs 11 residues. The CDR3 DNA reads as TGTGCCAGTAGTCTACGATATGGCTACACCTTC. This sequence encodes CASSLRYGYTF.

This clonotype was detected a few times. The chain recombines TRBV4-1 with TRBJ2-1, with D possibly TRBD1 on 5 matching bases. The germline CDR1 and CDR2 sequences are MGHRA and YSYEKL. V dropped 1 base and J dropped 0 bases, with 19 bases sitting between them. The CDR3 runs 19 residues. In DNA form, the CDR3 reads TGCGCCAGCAGCCAAGTCTCCAGGGCCACGATTAGCTCCTACAATGAGCAGTTCTTC. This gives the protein CASSQVSRATISSYNEQFF.

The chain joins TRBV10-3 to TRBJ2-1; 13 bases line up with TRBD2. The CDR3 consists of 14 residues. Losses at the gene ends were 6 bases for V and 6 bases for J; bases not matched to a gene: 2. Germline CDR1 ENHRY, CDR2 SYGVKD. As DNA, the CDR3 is TGTGCCATCAGGAGGACTAGCGGGGGCAATGAGCAGTTCTTC. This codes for CAIRRTSGGNEQFF.

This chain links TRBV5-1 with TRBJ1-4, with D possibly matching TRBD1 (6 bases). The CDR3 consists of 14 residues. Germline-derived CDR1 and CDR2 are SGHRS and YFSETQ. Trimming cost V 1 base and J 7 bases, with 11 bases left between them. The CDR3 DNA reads TGCGCCAGCAGCTTGATGGGGGCGTCTGAAAAACTGTTTTTT. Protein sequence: CASSLMGASEKLFF.

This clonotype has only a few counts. The CDR3 DNA reads TGTGCCAGCTCACCCACCTCCAGCGGGGGAAGTGAGCAGTTCTTC. This gives the protein CASSPTSSGGSEQFF. V is TRBV18 and J is TRBJ2-1, with 8 bases fitting TRBD2. The CDR3 is 15 amino acids. The junction had 10 bases not matched to a gene; V was cut back by 3 bases and J by 9 bases. In germline, CDR1 is KGHSH, CDR2 LQKENI.

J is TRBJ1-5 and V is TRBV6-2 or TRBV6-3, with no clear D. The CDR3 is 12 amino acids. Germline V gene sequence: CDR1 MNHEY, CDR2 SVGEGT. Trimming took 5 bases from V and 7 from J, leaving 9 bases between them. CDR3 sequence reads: CASSGRWQPQHF. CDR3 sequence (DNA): TGTGCCAGCAGTGGGCGGTGGCAGCCCCAGCATTTT.

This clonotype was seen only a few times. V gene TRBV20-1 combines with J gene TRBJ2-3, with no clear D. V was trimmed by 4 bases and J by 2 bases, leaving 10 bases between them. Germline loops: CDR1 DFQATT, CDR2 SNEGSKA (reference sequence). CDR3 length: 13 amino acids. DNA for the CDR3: TGCAGTGCTATTGGTCCCGACACAGATACGCAGTATTTT. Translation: CSAIGPDTDTQYF.